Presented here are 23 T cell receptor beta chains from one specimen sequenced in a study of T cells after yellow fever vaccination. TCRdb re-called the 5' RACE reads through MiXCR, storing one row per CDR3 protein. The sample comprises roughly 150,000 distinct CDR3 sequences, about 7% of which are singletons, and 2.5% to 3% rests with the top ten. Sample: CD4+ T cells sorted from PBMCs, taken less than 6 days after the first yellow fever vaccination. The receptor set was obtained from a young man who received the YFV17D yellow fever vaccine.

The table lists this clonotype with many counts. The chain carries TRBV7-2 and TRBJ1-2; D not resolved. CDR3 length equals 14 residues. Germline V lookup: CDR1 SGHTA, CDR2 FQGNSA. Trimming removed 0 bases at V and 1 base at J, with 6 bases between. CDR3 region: CASSLAGSNYGYTF. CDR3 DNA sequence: TGTGCCAGCAGCTTAGCAGGGAGTAACTATGGCTACACCTTC.

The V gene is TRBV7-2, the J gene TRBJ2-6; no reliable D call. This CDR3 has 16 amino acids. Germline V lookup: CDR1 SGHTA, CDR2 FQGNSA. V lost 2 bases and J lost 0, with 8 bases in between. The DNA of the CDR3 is TGTGCCAGCAGCTTAATGGCCACCTCTGGGGCCAACGTCCTGACTTTC. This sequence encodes CASSLMATSGANVLTF.

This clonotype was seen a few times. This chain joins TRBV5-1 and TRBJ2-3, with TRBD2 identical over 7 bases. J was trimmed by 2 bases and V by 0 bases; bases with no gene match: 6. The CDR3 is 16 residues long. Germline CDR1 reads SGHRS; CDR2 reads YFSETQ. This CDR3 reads CASSLARRGNTDTQYF. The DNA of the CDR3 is TGCGCCAGCAGCTTGGCCCGGCGGGGGAACACAGATACGCAGTATTTT. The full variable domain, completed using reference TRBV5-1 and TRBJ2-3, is KAGVTQTPRYLIKTRGQQVTLSCSPISGHRSVSWYQQTPGQGLQFLFEYFSETQRNKGNFPGRFSGRQFSNSRSEMNVSTLELGDSALYLCASSLARRGNTDTQYFGPGTRLTVL.

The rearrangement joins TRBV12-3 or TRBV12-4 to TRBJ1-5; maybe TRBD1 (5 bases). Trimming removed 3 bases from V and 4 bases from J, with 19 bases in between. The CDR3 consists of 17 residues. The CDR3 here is CASSLYPTRGRNQPQHF. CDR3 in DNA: TGTGCCAGCAGTTTGTACCCGACAAGGGGACGAAATCAGCCCCAGCATTTT.

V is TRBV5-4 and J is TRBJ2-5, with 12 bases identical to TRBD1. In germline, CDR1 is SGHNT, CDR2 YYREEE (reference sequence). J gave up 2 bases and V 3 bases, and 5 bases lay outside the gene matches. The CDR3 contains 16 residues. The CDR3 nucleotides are TGTGCCAGCAGCTACGGGACAGGGGGCGTACAAGAGACCCAGTACTTC. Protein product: CASSYGTGGVQETQYF.

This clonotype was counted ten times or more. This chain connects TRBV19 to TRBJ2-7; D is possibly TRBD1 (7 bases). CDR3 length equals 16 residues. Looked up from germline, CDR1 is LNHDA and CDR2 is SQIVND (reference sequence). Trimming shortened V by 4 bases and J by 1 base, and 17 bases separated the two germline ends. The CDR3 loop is CASSRGGGGASYEQYV. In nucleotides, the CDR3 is TGTGCCAGTAGTAGGGGAGGAGGGGGCGCATCCTACGAGCAGTACGTC.

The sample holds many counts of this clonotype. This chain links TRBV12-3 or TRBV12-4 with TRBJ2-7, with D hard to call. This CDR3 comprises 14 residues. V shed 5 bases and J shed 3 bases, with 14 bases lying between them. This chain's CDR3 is CASSMGQFLYEQYF. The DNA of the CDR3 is TGTGCCAGCAGTATGGGTCAGTTCCTCTACGAGCAGTACTTC.

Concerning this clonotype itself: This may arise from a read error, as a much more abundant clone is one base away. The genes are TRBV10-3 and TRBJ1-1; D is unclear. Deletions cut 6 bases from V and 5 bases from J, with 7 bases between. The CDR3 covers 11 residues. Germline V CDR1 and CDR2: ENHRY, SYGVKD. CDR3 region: CAIRGKTEAFF. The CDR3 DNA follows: TGTGCCATCAGAGGGAAGACTGAAGCTTTCTTT.

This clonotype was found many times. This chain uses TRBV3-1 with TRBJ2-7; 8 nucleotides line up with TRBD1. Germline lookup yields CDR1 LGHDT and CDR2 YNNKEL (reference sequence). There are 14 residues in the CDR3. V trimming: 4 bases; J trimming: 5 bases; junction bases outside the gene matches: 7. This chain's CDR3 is CASSLGQGSDEQYF. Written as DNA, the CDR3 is TGTGCCAGCAGCCTCGGACAGGGATCGGACGAGCAGTACTTC.

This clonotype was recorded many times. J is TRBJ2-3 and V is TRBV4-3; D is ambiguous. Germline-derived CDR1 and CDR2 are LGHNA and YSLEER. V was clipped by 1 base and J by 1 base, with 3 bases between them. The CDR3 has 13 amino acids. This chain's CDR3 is CASSQAGTDTQYF. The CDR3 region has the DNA TGCGCCAGCAGCCAAGCGGGCACAGATACGCAGTATTTT.

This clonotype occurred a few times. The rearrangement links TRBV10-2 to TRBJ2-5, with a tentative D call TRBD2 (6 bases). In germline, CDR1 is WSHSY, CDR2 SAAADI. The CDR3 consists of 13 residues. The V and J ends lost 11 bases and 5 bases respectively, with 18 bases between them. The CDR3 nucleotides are TGCGCCGGAAGAGGCCGAAGCGGGGAGACCCAGTACTTC. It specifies CAGRGRSGETQYF.

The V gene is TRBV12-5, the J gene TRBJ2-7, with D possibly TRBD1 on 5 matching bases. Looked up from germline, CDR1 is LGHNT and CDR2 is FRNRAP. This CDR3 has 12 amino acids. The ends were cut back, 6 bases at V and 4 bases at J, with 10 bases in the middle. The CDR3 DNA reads TGTGCTAGTGGCAGGGCGAATTACGAGCAGTACTTC. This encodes CASGRANYEQYF.

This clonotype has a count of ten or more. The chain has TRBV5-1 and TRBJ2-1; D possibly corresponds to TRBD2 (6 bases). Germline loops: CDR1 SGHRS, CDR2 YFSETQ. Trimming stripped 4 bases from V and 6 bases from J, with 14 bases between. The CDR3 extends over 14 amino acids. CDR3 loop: CASSPPGTFNEQFF. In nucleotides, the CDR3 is TGCGCCAGCAGCCCCCCCGGGACTTTCAATGAGCAGTTCTTC.

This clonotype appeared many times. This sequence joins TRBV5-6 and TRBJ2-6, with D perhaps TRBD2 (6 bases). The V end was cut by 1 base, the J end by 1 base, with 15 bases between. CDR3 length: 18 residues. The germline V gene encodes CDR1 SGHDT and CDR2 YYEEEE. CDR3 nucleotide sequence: TGTGCCAGCAGCTTGAGTCAGGGAGGCCGGTCTGGGGCCAACGTCCTGACTTTC. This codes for CASSLSQGGRSGANVLTF.

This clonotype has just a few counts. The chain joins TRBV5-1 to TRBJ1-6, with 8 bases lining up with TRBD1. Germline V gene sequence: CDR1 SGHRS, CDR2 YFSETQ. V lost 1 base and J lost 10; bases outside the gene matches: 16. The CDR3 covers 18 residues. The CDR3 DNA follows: TGCGCCAGCAGCTTGTCAGACACAGGGGGTCTCCTTGGCTCACCCCTCCACTTT. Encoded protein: CASSLSDTGGLLGSPLHF.

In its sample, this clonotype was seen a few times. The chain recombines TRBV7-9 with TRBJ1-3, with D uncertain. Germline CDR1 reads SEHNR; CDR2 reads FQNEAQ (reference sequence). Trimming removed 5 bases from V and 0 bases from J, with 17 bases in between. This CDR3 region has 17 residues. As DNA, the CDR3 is TGTGCCAGCAGCCTCCGACGACCCGTGCGCTCTGGAAACACCATATATTTT. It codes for CASSLRRPVRSGNTIYF. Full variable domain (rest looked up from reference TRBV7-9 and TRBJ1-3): DTGVSQNPRHKITKRGQNVTFRCDPISEHNRLYWYRQTLGQGPEFLTYFQNEAQLEKSRLLSDRFSAERPKGSFSTLEIQRTEQGDSAMYLCASSLRRPVRSGNTIYFGEGSWLTVV.

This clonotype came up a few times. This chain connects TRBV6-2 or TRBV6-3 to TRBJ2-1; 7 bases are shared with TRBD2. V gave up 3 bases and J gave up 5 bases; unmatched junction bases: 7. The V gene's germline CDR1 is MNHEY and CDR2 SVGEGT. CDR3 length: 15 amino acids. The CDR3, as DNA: TGTGCCAGCAGTTATATGGGGACTATCAACAATGAGCAGTTCTTC. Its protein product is CASSYMGTINNEQFF.

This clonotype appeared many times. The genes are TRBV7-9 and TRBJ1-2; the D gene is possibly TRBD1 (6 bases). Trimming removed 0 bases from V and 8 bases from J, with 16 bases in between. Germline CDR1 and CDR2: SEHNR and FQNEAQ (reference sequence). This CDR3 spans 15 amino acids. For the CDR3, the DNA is TGTGCCAGCAGCTTAGCGAATGCAGGGGTCCAGGGCTACACCTTC. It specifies CASSLANAGVQGYTF.

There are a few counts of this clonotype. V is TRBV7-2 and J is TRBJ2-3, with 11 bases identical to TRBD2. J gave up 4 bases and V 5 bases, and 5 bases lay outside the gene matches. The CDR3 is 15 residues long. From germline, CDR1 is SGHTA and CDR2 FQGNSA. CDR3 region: CASSIQGLAADTQYF. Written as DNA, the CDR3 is TGTGCCAGCAGCATCCAGGGACTAGCGGCAGATACGCAGTATTTT. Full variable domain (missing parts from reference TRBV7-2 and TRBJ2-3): GAGVSQSPSNKVTEKGKDVELRCDPISGHTALYWYRQSLGQGLEFLIYFQGNSAPDKSGLPSDRFSAERTGGSVSTLTIQRTQQEDSAVYLCASSIQGLAADTQYFGPGTRLTVL.

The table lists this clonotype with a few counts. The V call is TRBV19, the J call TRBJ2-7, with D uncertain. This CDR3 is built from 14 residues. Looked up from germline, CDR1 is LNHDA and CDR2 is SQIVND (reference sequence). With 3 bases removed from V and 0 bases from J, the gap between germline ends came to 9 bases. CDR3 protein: CASSIRPGSYEQYF. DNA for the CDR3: TGTGCCAGTAGTATTCGCCCCGGCTCCTACGAGCAGTACTTC.

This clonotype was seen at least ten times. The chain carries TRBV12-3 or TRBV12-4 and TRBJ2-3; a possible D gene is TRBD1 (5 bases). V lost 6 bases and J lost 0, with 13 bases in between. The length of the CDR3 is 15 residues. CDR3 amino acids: CASSLGATSTDTQYF. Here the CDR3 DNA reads TGTGCCAGCAGCCTAGGGGCCACTAGCACAGATACGCAGTATTTT.

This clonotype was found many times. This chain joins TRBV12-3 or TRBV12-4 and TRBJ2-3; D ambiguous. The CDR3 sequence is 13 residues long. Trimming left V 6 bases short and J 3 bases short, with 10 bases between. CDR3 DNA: TGTGCCAGCAGCCTACAGCTTACAGATACGCAGTATTTT. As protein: CASSLQLTDTQYF.

The CDR3 spells CAISESGQLKNIQYF. In nucleotides, the CDR3 is TGTGCCATCAGTGAGTCTGGACAGCTGAAAAACATTCAGTACTTC. This chain links TRBV10-3 with TRBJ2-4; possibly TRBD1 for D (6 bases). The CDR3 consists of 15 residues. The germline V gene has CDR1 ENHRY and CDR2 SYGVKD. The V end lost 0 bases, the J end lost 4 bases, and 10 bases lay between the germline ends.